This passage covers 8 T cell receptor beta chains from one sample sequenced in a study of early T cells in non-severe SARS-CoV-2 infection. TCRdb analysed the 5' RACE reads with MiXCR anew, one entry per CDR3 protein. The data contain around 99,000 distinct CDR3 sequences, around 16% of them singletons. This material consisted of whole blood, taken at baseline. These receptors all come from an adult who was a healthcare worker with PCR-confirmed SARS-CoV-2 infection or an uninfected control (not recorded which).

With respect to this clonotype: A read error may explain this, as a much larger clone is one base away. This sequence joins TRBV10-3 and TRBJ2-7, with D perhaps matching TRBD1 or TRBD2 (7 bases each). Deletions cut 7 bases from V and 3 bases from J, with 16 bases between. The CDR3 totals 14 residues. CDR1 and CDR2 from the germline V gene are ENHRY and SYGVKD. CDR3 DNA sequence: TGTGCCATCAAAGCGGGACAGTGGGGCTACGAGCAGTACTTC. It translates to CAIKAGQWGYEQYF.

This clonotype was seen a few times. The chain couples TRBV5-1 to TRBJ2-3; 8 bases map to TRBD1. V was pared by 0 bases and J by 0 bases, with 0 bases of the junction left unmatched. The CDR3 has 15 residues. Germline-derived CDR1 and CDR2 are SGHRS and YFSETQ. The CDR3 here is CASSLGDRSTDTQYF. As DNA, the CDR3 is TGCGCCAGCAGCTTGGGGGACAGGAGCACAGATACGCAGTATTTT. Full variable domain (remainder filled in from reference TRBV5-1 and TRBJ2-3): KAGVTQTPRYLIKTRGQQVTLSCSPISGHRSVSWYQQTPGQGLQFLFEYFSETQRNKGNFPGRFSGRQFSNSRSEMNVSTLELGDSALYLCASSLGDRSTDTQYFGPGTRLTVL.

This chain links TRBV7-2 with TRBJ2-2; 12 nucleotides align to TRBD2. The V gene end was trimmed by 5 bases and the J gene end by 4 bases; junction bases not matched to a gene: 8. There are 17 residues in the CDR3. Germline values: CDR1 SGHTA, CDR2 FQGNSA. CDR3 nucleotides: TGTGCCAGCAGCCGCCGTCTAGCGGGAGGGATCACCGGGGAGCTGTTTTTT. It specifies CASSRRLAGGITGELFF.

The chain joins TRBV4-1 to TRBJ2-7, with D maybe TRBD2 (5 bases). CDR3 size: 15 residues. Trimming stripped 0 bases from V and 4 bases from J, with 13 bases between. Per the germline V gene, CDR1 is MGHRA and CDR2 is YSYEKL. CDR3 protein: CASSQEGLAKYEQYF. As DNA, the CDR3 is TGCGCCAGCAGCCAAGAAGGGCTAGCCAAATACGAGCAGTACTTC.

This clonotype was seen repeatedly, ten times or more. The V gene is TRBV24-1, the J gene TRBJ2-3; 12 nucleotides line up with TRBD1. CDR3 length: 19 amino acids. Looked up from germline, CDR1 is KGHDR and CDR2 is SFDVKD. With 5 bases clipped from V and 4 bases from J, the junction kept 15 bases outside the gene matches. Written as DNA, the CDR3 is TGTGCCACCAGTGGCTCTAGTCCGGGACAGGGGGCGTTCGCAGATACGCAGTATTTT. Translation gives CATSGSSPGQGAFADTQYF.

This clonotype has only a few counts. The rearrangement joins TRBV13 to TRBJ2-2; 13 bases map to TRBD2. The CDR3 is made up of 18 amino acids. Germline CDR1 and CDR2: PRHDT and FYEKMQ (reference sequence). V lost 5 bases and J lost 4; bases outside the gene matches: 10. The DNA of the CDR3 is TGTGCCAGCAGCCCCCGGACTAGCGGGAGTCGGGGCACCGGGGAGCTGTTTTTT. Translation: CASSPRTSGSRGTGELFF.

Only a few counts were recorded for this clonotype. The rearrangement links TRBV12-3 or TRBV12-4 to TRBJ2-7, with D perhaps being TRBD1 or TRBD2 (5 bases each). V lost 3 bases and J lost 3, with 12 bases in between. This CDR3 spans 14 amino acids. DNA of the CDR3: TGTGCCAGCAGTTTCCGGGTTGGGGGCTACGAGCAGTACTTC. This encodes CASSFRVGGYEQYF.

The table lists this clonotype with a few counts. The V and J genes are TRBV10-3 and TRBJ2-2, with 11 bases aligning to TRBD2. The CDR3 totals 18 residues. Germline loops: CDR1 ENHRY, CDR2 SYGVKD. V was pared by 7 bases and J by 5 bases, with 15 bases of the junction left unmatched. The CDR3 region has the DNA TGTGCCATCACCGAGTCTCTAGCGGGAGGAGGTTCGACCGGGGAGCTGTTTTTT. It translates to CAITESLAGGGSTGELFF.